This T cell receptor (beta chain) derives from a study of T cell changes during pregnancy in multiple sclerosis. CDR1 is LNHDA, CDR2 SQIVND, per germline (reference sequence). There are 16 residues in the CDR3. The V segment lost 2 bases and the J segment 7 bases; nucleotides outside the gene matches: 7. Libraries were prepared by immunoSEQ multiplex PCR; TCRdb keeps only in-frame clonotypes and omits some of them. The table lists 55,000 to 70,000 clones, approximately 90% of them singletons, with roughly 2% in the top ten. Sequencing was performed on peripheral blood, taken in the first trimester of pregnancy. The TCR originated in a female donor in good health, enrolled as a control in a pregnancy study. This rearrangement joins TRBV19 to TRBJ2-1, with 11 bases identical to TRBD2. The chain's CDR3 is CASSITSGRSVNEQFF. The DNA for the CDR3 is TGTGCCAGTAGTATAACTAGCGGGAGATCGGTAAATGAGCAGTTCTTC.